This TCR beta chain was retrieved from a study of T cells in Graves' hyperthyroidism and ophthalmopathy. A word on this clonotype: Its specificity is unknown.

Investigators excluded patients with uncontrolled infection, other autoimmune disease, pregnancy or lactation. This CDR3 contains 16 residues. With 4 bases removed from V and 4 bases from J, the gap between germline ends came to 16 bases. Whole-study results and caveats: In the analysis, a 13 V-J model separated ophthalmopathy from stable hyperthyroidism.

Amplification of TCR beta CDR3 regions was performed using RNA transcripts as template. TCR CDR3 underwent first-round RT-PCR with the HTBI primer set. Each CDR3 protein gets one entry after TCRdb re-called the multiplex PCR reads with MiXCR. The profile shows 450,000 to 700,000 distinct CDR3 sequences, roughly 46% of them singletons. This rearrangement joins TRBV12-3 or TRBV12-4 to TRBJ2-2, with a weak D call TRBD2 (5 bases). This TCR was recovered from an adult woman with Graves' disease, either hyperthyroidism or ophthalmopathy (not recorded which). Sequenced input: peripheral blood or thyroid tissue (not recorded which). The CDR3 bases are TGTGCCAGCAGTTACCGGACTGACGGTCTCACCGGGGAGCTGTTTTTT. Protein product: CASSYRTDGLTGELFF.